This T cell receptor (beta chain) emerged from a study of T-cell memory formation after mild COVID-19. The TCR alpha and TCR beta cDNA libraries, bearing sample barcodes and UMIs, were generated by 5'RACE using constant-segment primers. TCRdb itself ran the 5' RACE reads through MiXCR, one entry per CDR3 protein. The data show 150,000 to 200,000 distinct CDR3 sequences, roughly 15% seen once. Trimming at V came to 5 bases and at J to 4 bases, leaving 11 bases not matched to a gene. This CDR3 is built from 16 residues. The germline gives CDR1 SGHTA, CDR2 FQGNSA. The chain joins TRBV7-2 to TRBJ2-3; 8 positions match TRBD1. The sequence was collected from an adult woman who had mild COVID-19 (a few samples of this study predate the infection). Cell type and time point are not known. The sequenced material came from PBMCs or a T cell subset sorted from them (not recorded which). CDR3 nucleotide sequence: TGTGCCAGCAGCCGTACCGACAGGGGAGGTGCAGATACGCAGTATTTT. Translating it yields CASSRTDRGGADTQYF.